What follows describes a single T cell receptor (beta chain). This entry is derived from a study of blood T cell repertoires in COVID-19. Produced via immunoSEQ multiplex PCR; TCRdb's table is partial and in-frame only. In the table there are about 160,000 clones, more than 70% of which are singletons. This receptor was obtained from a man between 50 and 59 years old with active or convalescent COVID-19. The sequenced material came from peripheral blood.

Here the CDR3 DNA reads TGTGCCAGCAGCGTAGGAGGGCCCTCCTCTAACTATGGCTACACCTTC. It is translated as CASSVGGPSSNYGYTF. The chain carries TRBV9 and TRBJ1-2; the D is unclear. V lost 0 bases, J lost 0 bases, and 12 bases lay in between. In germline, CDR1 is SGDLS, CDR2 YYNGEE. CDR3 length: 16 amino acids.